Each of the 2 T cell receptor beta chains below was sequenced from the same sample in a study of blood T cells in healthy people across ages. Together with a sample-barcoded 5' primer, a J-beta primer mix was included in a second PCR lasting about 7 to 11 cycles. One entry per CDR3 protein results from TCRdb running MiXCR on the 5' RACE reads. The sample has some 940,000 distinct CDR3 sequences, 29% seen once. These same data were also listed under a study on T cells of mothers and their children.

The source material was blood. The source of these receptors is a woman aged 40 to 50 in good health.

The chain has TRBV7-2 and TRBJ1-5, with unresolved D. The germline gives CDR1 SGHTA, CDR2 FQGNSA. The CDR3 extends over 13 amino acids. Deletions cut 5 bases from V and 6 bases from J, with 11 bases between. CDR3 sequence reads: CASSKDLLQPQHF. In DNA, the CDR3 is TGTGCCAGCAGCAAGGACCTTCTTCAGCCCCAGCATTTT.

Notes on this clonotype: A junction end diverges from the germline sequence, so it may reflect a read error. The genes are TRBV6-4 and TRBJ2-2; D is possibly TRBD1 or TRBD2 (6 bases each). The CDR3 sequence is 13 residues long. CDR1 is MRHNA and CDR2 is SNTAGT in the germline V gene. As DNA, the CDR3 is TGTGTCAGCAGTGCAGGGGACACCGGGGGGCTGTTTTTT. The encoded protein is CVSSAGDTGGLFF.